The clone carrying this TCR beta chain was detected once. Germline CDR1 and CDR2: MRHNA and SNTAGT. V shed 6 bases, J shed 1 base, and the junction held 3 bases outside the gene matches. The CDR3 runs 14 residues. This sample is drawn from a study of blood T cell repertoires in COVID-19. The assay was immunoSEQ multiplex PCR, and TCRdb's table has in-frame clones only and misses some. The sample yields 75,000 to 100,000 clones, 70% to 90% seen once. The sequence came from a human donor in a cohort sampled during active COVID-19. The sample was peripheral blood. The V call is TRBV6-4, the J call TRBJ1-1; 9 bases are a match to TRBD1. As DNA, the CDR3 is TGTGCCAGCAGCCCACAGGGGGCGAACACTGAAGCTTTCTTT. Protein sequence: CASSPQGANTEAFF.